The rows below give T cell receptor beta chains drawn from one sample of a study of blood T cell repertoires in COVID-19. The method was immunoSEQ multiplex PCR; TCRdb's version includes in-frame clones alone and lacks a portion of them. Of approximately 230,000 clones listed, about 91% were seen once; the top ten hold roughly 1.4%. Sample: peripheral blood. These receptors originate from a man older than 75 with acute or convalescent COVID-19. Both conserved end residues are part of each CDR3. D genes are given only for firm matches. Size values are once, few and many counts, or a class for expanded clones, and some rows have none.

V gene	J gene	clone size	D gene	CDR3 DNA	CDR3 protein
TRBV4-2	TRBJ2-5	NA	NA	TGTGCCAGCAGTCTACTTGCGGGGCAAGAGACCCAGTACTTC	CASSLLAGQETQYF
TRBV7-3	TRBJ2-3	NA	TRBD2	TGTGCCAGCAGCCGCGGGGGAACGGGCACAGATACGCAGTATTTT	CASSRGGTGTDTQYF
TRBV4-1	TRBJ2-4	NA	TRBD2	TGCGCCAGCAGCCTCCAAGGACTAGCGGACATTCAGTACTTC	CASSLQGLADIQYF
TRBV25-1	TRBJ1-1	NA	NA	TGTGCCAGCAGTGAGGCCTTGGGGGGTGGGGACACTGAAGCTTTCTTT	CASSEALGGGDTEAFF
TRBV7-9	TRBJ2-1	NA	NA	TGTGCCAGCAGTCTAACCTACAATGAGCAGTTCTTC	CASSLTYNEQFF
TRBV19	TRBJ1-1	NA	TRBD1	TGTGCCAGTAGTATGGGGACAGGGGGCACTGAAGCTTTCTTT	CASSMGTGGTEAFF
TRBV6-6	TRBJ2-2	NA	TRBD1	TGTGCCAGCAGTTCGTCAGGGGGCCGGCAAGCCGGGGAGCTGTTTTTT	CASSSSGGRQAGELFF
TRBV19	TRBJ2-5	NA	NA	TGTGCCAGTAGGCCAGACCAAGAGACCCAGTACTTC	CASRPDQETQYF
TRBV18	TRBJ2-3	NA	TRBD1	TGTGCCAGCTCAGGACAGGGGACCACAGATACGCAGTATTTT	CASSGQGTTDTQYF
TRBV7-2	TRBJ2-1	NA	NA	TGTGCCAGCAGCTTAGACCCCAGTTCCGGGGGAAATACTTACAATGAGCAGTTCTTC	CASSLDPSSGGNTYNEQFF
TRBV6-6	TRBJ2-1	few	NA	TGTGCCAGCAGGGTAGACAATGAGCAGTTCTTC	CASRVDNEQFF
TRBV27	TRBJ1-5	NA	NA	TGTGCCAGCAGGGGACAAAATAGCAATCAGCCCCAGCATTTT	CASRGQNSNQPQHF